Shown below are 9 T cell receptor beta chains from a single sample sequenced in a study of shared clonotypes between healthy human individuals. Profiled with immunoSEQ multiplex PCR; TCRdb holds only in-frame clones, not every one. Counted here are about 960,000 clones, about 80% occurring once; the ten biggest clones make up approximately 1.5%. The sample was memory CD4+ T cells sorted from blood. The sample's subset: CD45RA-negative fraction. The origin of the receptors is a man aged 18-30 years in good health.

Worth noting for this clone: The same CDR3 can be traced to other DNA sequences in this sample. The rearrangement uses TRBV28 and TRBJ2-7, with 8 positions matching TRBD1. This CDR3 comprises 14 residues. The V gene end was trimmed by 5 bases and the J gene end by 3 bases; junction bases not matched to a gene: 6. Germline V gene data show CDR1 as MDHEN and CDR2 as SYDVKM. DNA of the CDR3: TGTGCCAGCAGTACACCGGGACAGGACTACGAGCAGTACTTC. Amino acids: CASSTPGQDYEQYF.

The CDR3 here is CASSSPDRESYGYTF. For the CDR3, the DNA is TGTGCCAGCAGCTCTCCGGATCGGGAGTCATATGGCTACACCTTC. The V gene is TRBV7-2, the J gene TRBJ1-2; D is ambiguous. Germline-derived CDR1 and CDR2 are SGHTA and FQGNSA. The CDR3 consists of 15 residues. V lost 4 bases, J lost 5 bases, and 17 bases lay in between.

The CDR3 loop reads CATRRAGGLSSYEQYF. In nucleotides, the CDR3 is TGTGCCACCCGAAGGGCGGGGGGCCTGAGCTCCTACGAGCAGTACTTC. The rearrangement links TRBV10-3 to TRBJ2-7, with 8 bases fitting TRBD2. Germline-derived CDR1 and CDR2 are ENHRY and SYGVKD. The V and J ends lost 10 bases and 0 bases, in that order; junction bases with no gene match: 14. CDR3 length equals 16 residues.

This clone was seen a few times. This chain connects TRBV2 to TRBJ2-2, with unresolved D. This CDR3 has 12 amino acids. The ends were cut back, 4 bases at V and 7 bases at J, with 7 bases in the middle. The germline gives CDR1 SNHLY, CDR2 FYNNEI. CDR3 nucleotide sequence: TGTGCCAGCAGTGGGTCAGGCGGGGAGCTGTTTTTT. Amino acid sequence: CASSGSGGELFF.

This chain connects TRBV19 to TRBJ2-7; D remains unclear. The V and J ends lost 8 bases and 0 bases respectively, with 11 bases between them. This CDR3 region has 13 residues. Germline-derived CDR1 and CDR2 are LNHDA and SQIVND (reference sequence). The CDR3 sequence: CASSDTNSYEQYF. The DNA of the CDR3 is TGTGCCAGTTCGGATACCAACTCCTACGAGCAGTACTTC.

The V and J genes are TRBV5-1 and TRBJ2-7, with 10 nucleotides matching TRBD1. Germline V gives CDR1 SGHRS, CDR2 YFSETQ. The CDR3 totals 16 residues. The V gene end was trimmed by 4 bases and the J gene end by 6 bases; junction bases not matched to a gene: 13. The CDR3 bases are TGCGCCAGCAGCCCGATGGGACAGGGGCGCGGCGGCGAGCAGTACTTC. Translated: CASSPMGQGRGGEQYF.

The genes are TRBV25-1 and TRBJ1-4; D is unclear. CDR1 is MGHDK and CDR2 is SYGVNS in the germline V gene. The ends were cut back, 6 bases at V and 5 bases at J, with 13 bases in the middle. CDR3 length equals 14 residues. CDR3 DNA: TGTGCCAGCAGCCGAGGGCTTTCCAATGAAAAACTGTTTTTT. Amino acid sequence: CASSRGLSNEKLFF.

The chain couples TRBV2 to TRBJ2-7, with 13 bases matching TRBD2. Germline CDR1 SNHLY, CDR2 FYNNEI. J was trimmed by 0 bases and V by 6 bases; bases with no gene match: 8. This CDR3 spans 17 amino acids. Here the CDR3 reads CASSATSGGPSSYEQYF. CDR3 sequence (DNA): TGTGCCAGCAGCGCGACTAGCGGGGGGCCTAGCTCCTACGAGCAGTACTTC.

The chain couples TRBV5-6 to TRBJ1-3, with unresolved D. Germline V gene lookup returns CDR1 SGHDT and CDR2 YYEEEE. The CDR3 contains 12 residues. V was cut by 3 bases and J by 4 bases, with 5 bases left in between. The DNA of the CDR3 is TGTGCCAGCAGCTATACAGGAAACACCATATATTTT. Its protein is CASSYTGNTIYF.